The T cell receptor (beta chain) described here comes from a study of vaccination and CD4 T cells after COVID-19 (dated by TCRdb to the early 2020s). Background for the entire study: Convalescent patients had a positive SARS-CoV-2 result on nasal swab PCR, and of these patients, nine had mild disease and one had severe disease. In the convalescent cohort there were six males and four females, among whom were two Hispanic individuals, seven Caucasians, two Asians and one multiracial person. Each participant got two doses of either the Pfizer-BioNTech BNT162b2 vaccine (n=8) or the Moderna mRNA-1273 vaccine (n=2). Post-COVID blood samples from convalescent patients were collected a median of around 110 days after diagnosis, with a range of roughly 30 to 161 days. Post-vaccine blood samples were obtained a median of around 67 days after the second vaccine dose, with a range of roughly 14 to 241 days. Overlapping spike peptide pools from SARS-CoV-2 and from the common cold coronaviruses HCoV-NL63, HCoV-OC43 and HCoV-229E were used as culture stimuli. Control cultures received a CEFX viral epitope pool as the positive control, an HIV-1 Nef peptide pool as the negative control, or no peptide. In roughly 11 COVID-19 convalescent patients and several infection-naive healthy vaccine recipients, the spike-specific CD4+ TCR repertoire before mRNA vaccination was compared with the repertoire after mRNA vaccination.

Per the publication, the treatment or condition label means: roughly 11-day PBMC culture with coronavirus spike peptide pools or control peptides (ViraFEST assay). The study used the ViraFEST assay, which expanded antigen-specific T cells with peptide pools and then identified expanded clonotypes by TCR sequencing. The convalescent patients' positive SARS-CoV-2 PCR tests fell between March and December 2020, which was before the Alpha, Beta and Delta variants emerged in the United States. Each well held around 1.9 million PBMCs cultured with around 10 ug/ml peptide pools in IMDM containing roughly 5% human AB serum and about 10 IU/ml IL-2. Half of the culture medium was replaced with fresh IL-2-containing medium on days 3 and 7. After around 10 days of culture, CD4+ T cells were isolated by negative selection with the EasySep CD4+ T cell isolation kit. Ficoll-Paque Plus gradient centrifugation was used to isolate PBMCs from whole blood, and the isolated PBMCs were then either used fresh or cryopreserved at -140C. Each culture condition was generally run in triplicate wells.

CDR1 and CDR2, per the germline V gene, are SGHTA and FQGNSA. V and J are truncated by 5 bases and 3 bases respectively, leaving an intervening sequence of 15 bases. From its cysteine to its phenylalanine, the CDR3 spans 15 amino acids. Only CDR3 DNA is held: 45 bases, read in frame from base 1. To prepare the library, PCR was applied. TCR sequencing of DNA from cultured CD4+ T cells used the Oncomine TCR Beta short-read assay at the Johns Hopkins FTIC core. The QIAamp micro DNA kit was used to extract genomic DNA from the cultured CD4+ T cells. Oncomine TCR Beta libraries from cultured CD4+ T cells were pooled using unique dual indexes and sequenced on an Illumina iSeq 100. From the authors' description of their analysis: Non-productive sequences were filtered out, and CDR3s that did not start with C, did not end with F or W, or were shorter than 7 amino acids were discarded. The MANAFEST web application identified antigen-specific clonotypes by comparing peptide-stimulated wells against reference wells and other culture wells. Positive clones required FDR below 0.05, an odds ratio above 5, and productive frequency above 0.1% in at least two of three replicate wells. Cross-reactive clonotypes were defined as significantly expanded in both SARS-CoV-2 spike wells and at least one common cold coronavirus spike condition. Levenshtein distances (stringdist) and unrooted phylogenetic trees (ape) in R version 3.6.1 were used to assess CDR3 homology. TCRdb applied fastp at Q25 and MiXCR to the public reads, then kept only in-frame beta chains. When rows share a CDR3 protein, they turn into one entry using the most common DNA and genes. What appears here as the V and J calls and clone size reflects TCRdb's work, not the paper's. Recorded for this sample are 15,000 to 20,000 distinct CDR3 sequences; roughly 46% of them occurred a single time. 26% of the sample is held by the ten biggest clonotypes.

Results the study describes overall, beyond this receptor: The median number of SARS-CoV-2-reactive clonotypes rose from about 23 after infection to roughly 40 after vaccination, but the change was not significant. The number of convalescent patients in the study was relatively small, and the study did not examine early timepoints following natural infection. Nearly all vaccine-specific clones in convalescent patients (304 of 307) were mono-reactive for SARS-CoV-2 spike rather than cross-reactive with common cold coronaviruses. In convalescent patients, a median around 89% of post-vaccine SARS-CoV-2-reactive clones were detected only after vaccination, suggesting vaccine-specific priming.

With respect to this clonotype: What antigen it recognizes has not been identified. No much larger clone is present one base from it, and per-base qualities are unavailable.

Sequences were derived from CD4+ T cells from blood, cultured in vitro, sampled before SARS-CoV-2 vaccination. The rearrangement joined TRBV7-2 to TRBJ2-3; too little of a D gene remains to name it. This TCR came from a human donor who had recovered from COVID-19. The CDR3 protein: CASSPPGHGTDTQYF. The bases read TGTGCCAGCAGCCCCCCGGGCCACGGAACAGATACGCAGTATTTT.